This T cell receptor beta chain comes out of a study of T cells in Graves' hyperthyroidism and ophthalmopathy (dated by TCRdb to between 2018 and 2020). For context, the study as a whole: Peripheral blood was sampled at the time of initial diagnosis, prior to any treatment. To identify distinguishing TCR V-J signatures, a discovery cohort of around 98 patients was used, comprising some 45 with Graves' ophthalmopathy and approximately 58 with stable Graves' hyperthyroidism. After sampling, hyperthyroidism patients received methimazole starting at 30 mg daily, and ophthalmopathy patients received high-dose intravenous methylprednisolone. The 90 or so discovery patients were randomly split 7:3 into training and test sets. Whether ophthalmopathy could be predicted prospectively was tested in an independent validation cohort made up of about 20 hyperthyroidism patients plus 17 patients who later progressed to ophthalmopathy. The paper reports TCR Vbeta CDR3 sequencing of some 140 peripheral blood samples: around 41 ophthalmopathy, under 85 hyperthyroidism and 17 progressor patients. Thyroid tissue and blood T-cell repertoires from roughly 6 Graves' hyperthyroidism patients were also compared in the study.

A patient counted as having stable Graves' hyperthyroidism if no progression to ophthalmopathy occurred over 18 months of follow-up. Hyperthyroidism patients were newly diagnosed, with disease duration under 2 months, and aged 18 to 65 years. The study excluded patients with uncontrolled infections, other autoimmune diseases, pregnancy or lactation. Diagnoses were based on clinical symptoms, serum thyroxine and TRAb, thyroid ultrasound and orbital computed tomography. PBMCs were isolated from about 10 ml of fresh peripheral blood by Ficoll-Paque density gradient centrifugation. Total RNA was extracted using Trizol reagent, and RNA quality was assessed on an Agilent 2100 Bioanalyzer. Study-wide conclusions, independent of this receptor: Sample size was not statistically predetermined, and investigators were not blinded to group allocation. In cross-validation, a model built on a 13 V-J signature told ophthalmopathy apart from stable hyperthyroidism with under 90% sensitivity and about 81% specificity, and in testing the same model reached 80%/75%. During validation, the model predicted progression to ophthalmopathy a median of approximately 6.5 months ahead of onset, with just under 71% sensitivity and 72% to 80% specificity. Blood samples also contained most of the expanded thyroid clonotypes (frequency above 0.001), which suggests that blood repertoires may reflect thyroid immune responses.

Amplification of TCR beta CDR3 regions was carried out from RNA transcripts. A first-round RT-PCR of the TCR CDR3 used the HTBI primer set with the Qiagen OneStep RT-PCR kit. A second multiplex PCR round built the libraries, followed by size selection and purification. The libraries were sequenced on an Illumina HiSeq2000 using paired-end 100 bp reads. The authors' analysis ran thus. SOAPnuke was used to process the raw data, throwing out any read that contained adapters or uncalled bases, had a mean Phred below 15, or lacked an exact constant-primer or identifier match. High-quality paired reads were merged with COPE v1.2.5, and unique nucleotide sequences were defined as clonotypes. MiTCR v1.1 was used to align clonotypes to the IMGT TRBV, TRBD and TRBJ reference segments. Only V-J combinations with frequency above 0.0001, covering 99.2% of repertoires, were analysed. A TCS score was defined as the ratio of F50 (clonal expansion) to E x V (chaos), with BLOSUM62-based TCRdist applied between CDR3 peptides within each V-J. Welch's t-statistics and random forest reduced roughly 530 V-J features to 10 to 15, which were used in a naive Bayes classifier (R e1071). TCRdb cleaned the public reads at Q25 with fastp, built clones with MiXCR and kept in-frame beta chains. Every entry covers one CDR3 protein and lists the most common genes and DNA from its rows. These V and J calls derive from TCRdb rather than the authors' analysis. This sample lists 300,000 or so distinct CDR3 sequences; over 20% were detected once. The top ten clones comprise about 50% of the sample.

This clonotype was seen a single time. The specificity of this receptor is unknown. No base quality values were provided; no much bigger clone lies one nucleotide off. One read alone lends weak support. The CDR3 runs 15 amino acids, cysteine and phenylalanine included. Only the CDR3 DNA is retained, 45 bases long and in frame from the first base. The germline V gene gives CDR1 as SGHRS and CDR2 as YFSETQ. For this chain, trimming is 3 bases at the V end and 5 bases at the J end, and the number of junction bases without a gene match is 10. This chain joins TRBV5-1 to TRBJ1-1; 7 central nucleotides agree with TRBD1. Sequencing was done on a sample of blood. This receptor was identified in a woman aged 50 to 65 with Graves' hyperthyroidism. The CDR3 corresponds to CASSSGQALRTEAFF. The nucleotide sequence is given as TGCGCCAGCAGCTCTGGACAGGCCCTGCGTACTGAAGCTTTCTTT.